This T cell receptor (beta chain) was captured in a study of spatial heterogeneity in lung cancer. On the study more broadly: Beta-chain sequences were consistently detected more often than alpha-chain sequences. On average, each unique TCR and UMI combination appeared more than ten times in raw reads.

Every individual TCR cDNA molecule carried its own unique molecular identifier, which allowed correction of PCR and sequencing errors. TCRdb reanalysed the 5' RACE reads using MiXCR and keeps one entry per CDR3 protein. Of 40,000 or so distinct CDR3 sequences listed, 7.5% are singletons. This clonotype has ten or more counts. Time point defined: sample taken at primary tumor resection. TCRs were sequenced from unsorted whole RNA of tumor, nontumor lung or PBMC. Untreated early-stage non-small cell lung cancer patients, fewer than 85 in total, were the donors. The clonotype was recovered from a male donor with early-stage non-small cell lung cancer. The source was PBMCs, collected at surgery.

CDR3 sequence: CASSPLSLDRYEQYV. CDR3 coding DNA: TGTGCCAGCAGTCCCCTTTCCCTCGACAGGTACGAGCAGTACGTC. This chain connects TRBV6-1 to TRBJ2-7; D may be TRBD1 (6 bases). Trimming left V 5 bases short and J 4 bases short, with 18 bases between. Germline CDR1 and CDR2: MNHNS and SASEGT. The CDR3 spans 15 residues.